This T cell receptor beta chain was obtained from a study of monozygotic twins with inflammatory bowel disease. TCRdb reanalyzed the 5' RACE reads, giving one entry per CDR3 protein sequence and no DNA. The sample holds a few hundred thousand distinct CDR3 sequences. Collection yielded approximately 2.5 ml of blood per donor. CDR3 length: 12 amino acids. Germline-derived CDR1 and CDR2 are MNHEY and SMNVEV (reference sequence). The TCR comes from a human donor with ulcerative colitis or Crohn's disease, or a healthy co-twin of an affected twin (not recorded which). Sequencing was performed on blood. The genes are TRBV27 and TRBJ1-2. The CDR3 region is CASMTWDYGYTF.